The 18 T cell receptor beta chains in this list originate from one sample, sequenced in a study of RUNX1 and TCR beta rearrangement in T-cell leukemia (TCRdb year 2020). The library was generated by PCR. Sequencer: Illumina MiSeq. TCR beta DJ and VDJ rearrangements were characterized using next generation amplicon sequencing. Using fastp at Q25 and MiXCR, TCRdb reprocessed the public reads and kept productive beta chains. Identical CDR3 proteins give one entry, which carries the most common genes and DNA. This sample lists 150 to 200 distinct CDR3 sequences; about 40% were detected once. The top ten clonotypes cover around 60% of the sample. The sequencing input was blood. Receptors originate from a male donor with T-cell acute lymphoblastic leukemia.

This clonotype was observed a handful of times. The chain uses TRBV6-4 and TRBJ2-1; 9 positions agree with TRBD1. Unmatched junction bases numbered 4, after V lost 2 bases and J lost 8 bases. This CDR3 is 14 amino acids long. The germline V gene encodes CDR1 MRHNA and CDR2 SNTAGT. Here the CDR3 DNA reads TGTGCCAGCAGTGACGGGGACAGGGAGGATGAGCAGTTCTTC. It translates to CASSDGDREDEQFF.

In regard to this clonotype: This may be a read error: a much more frequent sequence differs by one nucleotide. The V gene is TRBV9, the J gene TRBJ2-1, with TRBD1 identical over 11 bases. From germline, CDR1 is SGDLS and CDR2 YYNGEE. The CDR3 has 15 amino acids. CDR3 coding DNA: TGTGCCGGCAGCGCGGACAGGGGGCTGTACAATGAGCAGTTCTTC. Translating it yields CAGSADRGLYNEQFF.

In this sample, this clonotype turned up once. The chain carries TRBV12-3 or TRBV12-4 and TRBJ1-3; a possible D gene is TRBD1 (5 bases). This CDR3 comprises 14 residues. The germline V and J ends were trimmed by 3 bases and 4 bases, with 10 bases remaining between them. CDR3 DNA: TGTGCCAGCAGTTTTGGGGGATTCGGAAACACCATATATTTT. Translating it yields CASSFGGFGNTIYF.

By its share, this clonotype is large. The chain combines TRBV6-2 or TRBV6-3 with TRBJ1-5; 8 bases are a match to TRBD1. Trimming removed 5 bases from V and 3 bases from J; junction bases left unmatched: 21. The length of the CDR3 is 20 residues. Per germline, CDR1 MNHEY and CDR2 SVGEGT. The CDR3: CASSPFFGLRLDRVNQPQHF. CDR3 nucleotide sequence: TGTGCCAGCAGTCCTTTTTTCGGACTGCGGTTGGACAGGGTCAATCAGCCCCAGCATTTT.

This clonotype ranks as hyperexpanded (1% or more). The rearrangement uses TRBV19 and TRBJ2-7; possibly TRBD1 for D (6 bases). Germline CDR1 reads LNHDA; CDR2 reads SQIVND (reference sequence). The CDR3 is made up of 15 amino acids. V gave up 3 bases and J gave up 2 bases, with 14 bases separating them. Here the CDR3 reads CASSMGLGTTYEQYF. CDR3 in DNA: TGTGCCAGTAGTATGGGTCTCGGGACAACCTACGAGCAGTACTTC.

In this sample, this clonotype is hyperexpanded. V is TRBV11-2 and J is TRBJ1-5; no clear D gene. Germline V CDR1 and CDR2: SGHAT, FQNNGV. Trimming pared 8 bases from V and 0 bases from J, leaving 29 bases between. CDR3 length: 20 residues. The CDR3, as DNA: TGTGCCAGCTATCAACGCGCCCAGTGCCGGCCGTATTGTAGCAATCAGCCCCAGCATTTT. As protein: CASYQRAQCRPYCSNQPQHF.

The gene calls are TRBV7-8 and TRBJ2-7; perhaps D is TRBD1 or TRBD2 (5 bases each). Trimming cost V 5 bases and J 7 bases, with 15 bases left between them. CDR1 and CDR2 from the germline V gene are SGHVS and FQNEAQ. The CDR3 covers 13 residues. The CDR3, as DNA: TGTGCCAGCAGCCACATAATTGGGGGAGAGCAGTACTTC. It codes for CASSHIIGGEQYF.

This clonotype is labeled as large (0.1 to 1%). V gene TRBV20-1 combines with J gene TRBJ1-4, with a tentative D call TRBD1 (5 bases). The germline CDR1 and CDR2 sequences are DFQATT and SNEGSKA (reference sequence). The CDR3 sequence is 13 residues long. The ends were cut back, 1 base at V and 5 bases at J, with 8 bases in the middle. The CDR3 sequence: CSARGGANEKLFF. CDR3 in DNA: TGCAGTGCTAGAGGGGGCGCAAATGAAAAACTGTTTTTT.

This clonotype qualifies as hyperexpanded (1% or more). The chain uses TRBV20-1 and TRBJ2-7; perhaps TRBD1 as D (5 bases). There are 14 residues in the CDR3. Trimming stripped 2 bases from V and 4 bases from J, with 15 bases between. In germline, CDR1 is DFQATT, CDR2 SNEGSKA (reference sequence). In nucleotides, the CDR3 is TGCAGTGCTAGATCTCCGGACATACTATACGAGCAGTACTTC. This translates into CSARSPDILYEQYF.

This clonotype is categorized as large. This chain links TRBV19 with TRBJ1-5; D remains unclear. The V end lost 6 bases, the J end lost 2 bases, and 11 bases lay between the germline ends. The V gene's germline CDR1 is LNHDA and CDR2 SQIVND (reference sequence). This CDR3 comprises 14 residues. The CDR3 DNA reads TGTGCCAGTAGGCCACAATATGGCAATCAGCCCCAGCATTTT. This sequence encodes CASRPQYGNQPQHF.

With respect to this clonotype: Germline is not matched at one junction end, which may reflect a read error. The chain is built from TRBV9 and TRBJ1-4; D ambiguous. The CDR3 sequence is 18 residues long. Per the germline V gene, CDR1 is SGDLS and CDR2 is YYNGEE. CDR3 nucleotides: TGTGCCAGCAGCGTAGACGAGTTTACAGTAGCAGCTAATGAAAGACTGTTTTTT. This translates into CASSVDEFTVAANERLFF.

Sample share makes this clonotype medium-sized. The chain employs TRBV6-1 and TRBJ1-6, with D unresolved. Germline values: CDR1 MNHNS, CDR2 SASEGT. The CDR3 is made up of 14 amino acids. The V end lost 6 bases, the J end lost 8 bases, and 14 bases lay between the germline ends. CDR3 bases: TGTGCCAGCAGGTTAGCCCCTTCGGATTCACCCCTCCACTTT. It translates to CASRLAPSDSPLHF.

This chain connects TRBV5-6 to TRBJ1-1; D gene ambiguous. The CDR3 loop spans 13 amino acids. V gave up 7 bases and J gave up 3 bases, with 13 bases separating them. Germline CDR1 reads SGHDT; CDR2 reads YYEEEE. The CDR3 loop is CASRQDADTEAFF. CDR3 in DNA: TGTGCCAGCCGCCAGGACGCGGACACTGAAGCTTTCTTT.

The J gene is TRBJ1-6, the V gene TRBV12-3 or TRBV12-4; the match to TRBD1 covers 10 bases. The J call is uncertain, as TRBJ2-7 better fits the DNA end. The CDR3 totals 14 residues. CDR3 sequence: CASSFGQGGYEQYF. The CDR3 DNA follows: TGTGCCAGCAGTTTCGGACAGGGGGGGTACGAGCAGTACTTC.

This clonotype is categorized as large. The chain carries TRBV28 and TRBJ2-7; D is undetermined. The germline CDR1 and CDR2 sequences are MDHEN and SYDVKM. Trimming removed 5 bases from V and 10 bases from J, with 18 bases in between. The length of the CDR3 is 13 residues. CDR3 nucleotides: TGTGCCAGCAGTCCACCGAAGTTCCAAATACAGTACTTC. It encodes CASSPPKFQIQYF.

This clonotype is classed as medium-sized. The chain couples TRBV27 to TRBJ1-2, with 9 nucleotides matching TRBD1. In germline, CDR1 is MNHEY, CDR2 SMNVEV (reference sequence). The CDR3 loop spans 15 amino acids. The junction had 12 bases not matched to a gene; V was cut back by 8 bases and J by 5 bases. As DNA, the CDR3 is TGTGCCAGCGGGAATCCGGGACAGGGCTGGTATGGCTACACCTTC. Its translation: CASGNPGQGWYGYTF.

By sample fraction, this clonotype is large. The V call is TRBV6-6, the J call TRBJ1-3; unclear D gene. The CDR3 is 15 amino acids. The germline V and J ends were trimmed by 4 bases and 0 bases, with 10 bases remaining between them. CDR1 and CDR2 from the germline V gene are MNHNY and SVGAGI (reference sequence). The CDR3 sequence is CASSSLELSGNTIYF. The DNA of the CDR3 is TGTGCCAGCAGTTCCCTTGAGCTCTCTGGAAACACCATATATTTT.

The V gene is TRBV19, the J gene TRBJ1-5; no firm D call. Per the germline V gene, CDR1 is LNHDA and CDR2 is SQIVND (reference sequence). Trimming took off 3 bases at V and 4 bases at J, with 10 bases between the two ends. This CDR3 spans 14 amino acids. The CDR3 protein is CASSISTQNQPQHF. The CDR3 nucleotides read TGTGCCAGTAGTATTTCGACCCAGAATCAGCCCCAGCATTTT.